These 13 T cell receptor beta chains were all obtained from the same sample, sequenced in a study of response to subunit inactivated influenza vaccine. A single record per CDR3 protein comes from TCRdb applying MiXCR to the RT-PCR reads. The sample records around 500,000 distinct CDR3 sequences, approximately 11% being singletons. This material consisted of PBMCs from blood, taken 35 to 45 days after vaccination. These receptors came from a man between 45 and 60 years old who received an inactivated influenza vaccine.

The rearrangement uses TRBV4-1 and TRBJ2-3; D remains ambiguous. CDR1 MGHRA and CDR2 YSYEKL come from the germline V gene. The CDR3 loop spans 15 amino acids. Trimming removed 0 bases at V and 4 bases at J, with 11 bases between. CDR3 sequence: CASSQEVSQADTQYF. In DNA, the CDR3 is TGCGCCAGCAGCCAAGAGGTCAGCCAGGCAGATACGCAGTATTTT.

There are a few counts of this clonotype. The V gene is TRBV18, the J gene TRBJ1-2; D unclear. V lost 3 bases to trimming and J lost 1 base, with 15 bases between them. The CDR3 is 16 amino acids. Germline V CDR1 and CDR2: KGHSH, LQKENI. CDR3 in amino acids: CASSPTTGGSNYGYTF. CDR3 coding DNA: TGTGCCAGCTCACCGACGACCGGCGGTAGTAACTATGGCTACACCTTC.

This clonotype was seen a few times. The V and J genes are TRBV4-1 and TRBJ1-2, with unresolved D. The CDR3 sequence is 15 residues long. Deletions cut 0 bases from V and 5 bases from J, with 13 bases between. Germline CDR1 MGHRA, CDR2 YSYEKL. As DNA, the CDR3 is TGCGCCAGCAGCCAAGATCTGGGCGTAGGGTATGGCTACACCTTC. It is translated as CASSQDLGVGYGYTF.

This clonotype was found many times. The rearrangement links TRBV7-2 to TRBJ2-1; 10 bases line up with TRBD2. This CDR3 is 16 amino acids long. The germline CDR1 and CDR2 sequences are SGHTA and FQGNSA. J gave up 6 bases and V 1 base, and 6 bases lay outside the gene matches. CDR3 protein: CASSLVLAGGPNEQFF. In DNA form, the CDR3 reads TGTGCCAGCAGCTTAGTCTTAGCGGGAGGCCCCAATGAGCAGTTCTTC.

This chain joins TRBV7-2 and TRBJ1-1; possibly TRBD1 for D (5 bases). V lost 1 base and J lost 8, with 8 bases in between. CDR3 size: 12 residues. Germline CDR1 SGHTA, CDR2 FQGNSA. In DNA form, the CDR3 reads TGTGCCAGCAGCTTAGATGAGGGGGAAGCTTTCTTT. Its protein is CASSLDEGEAFF.

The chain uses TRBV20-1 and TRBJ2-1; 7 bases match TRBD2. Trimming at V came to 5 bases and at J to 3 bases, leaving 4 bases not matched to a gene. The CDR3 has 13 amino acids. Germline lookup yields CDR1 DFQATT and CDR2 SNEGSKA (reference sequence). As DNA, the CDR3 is TGCAGTGCTGACACGGGAGGCTACAATGAGCAGTTCTTC. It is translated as CSADTGGYNEQFF.

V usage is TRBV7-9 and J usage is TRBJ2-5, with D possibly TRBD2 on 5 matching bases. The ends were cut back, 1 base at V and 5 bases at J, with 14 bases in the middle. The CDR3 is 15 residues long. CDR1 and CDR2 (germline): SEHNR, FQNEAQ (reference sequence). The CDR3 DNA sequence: TGTGCCAGCAGCTTAGGGCCTGGAACGGGGGAGACCCAGTACTTC. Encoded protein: CASSLGPGTGETQYF.

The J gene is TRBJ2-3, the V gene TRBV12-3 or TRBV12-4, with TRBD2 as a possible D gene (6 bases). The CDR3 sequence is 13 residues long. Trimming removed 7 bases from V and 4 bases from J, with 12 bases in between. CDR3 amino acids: CASTWRDSDTQYF. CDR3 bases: TGTGCCAGCACCTGGAGGGATTCAGATACGCAGTATTTT.

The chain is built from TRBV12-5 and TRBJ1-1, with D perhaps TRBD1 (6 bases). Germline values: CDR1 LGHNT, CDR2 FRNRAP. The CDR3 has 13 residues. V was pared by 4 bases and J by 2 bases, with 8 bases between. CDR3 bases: TGTGCTAGTGGTTCGGACAGTAACACTGAAGCTTTCTTT. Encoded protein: CASGSDSNTEAFF.

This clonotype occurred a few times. CDR3 protein: CASSHKARNTGELFF. Here the CDR3 DNA reads TGCGCCAGCAGCCATAAGGCGAGGAACACCGGGGAGCTGTTTTTT. The gene calls are TRBV4-3 and TRBJ2-2; D unresolved. This CDR3 spans 15 amino acids. Trimming pared 3 bases from V and 1 base from J, leaving 9 bases between. Germline CDR1 reads LGHNA; CDR2 reads YSLEER.

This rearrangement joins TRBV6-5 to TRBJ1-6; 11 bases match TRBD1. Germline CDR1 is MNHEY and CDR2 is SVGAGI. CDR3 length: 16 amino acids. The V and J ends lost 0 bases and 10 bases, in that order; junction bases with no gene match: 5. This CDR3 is CASSYSGQGVGSPLHF. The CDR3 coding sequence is TGTGCCAGCAGTTACTCGGGACAGGGGGTAGGATCACCCCTCCACTTT.

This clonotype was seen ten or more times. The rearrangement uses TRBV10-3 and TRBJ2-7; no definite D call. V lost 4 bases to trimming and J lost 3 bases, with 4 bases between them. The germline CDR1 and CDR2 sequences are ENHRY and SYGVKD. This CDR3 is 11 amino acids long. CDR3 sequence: CAISGDYEQYF. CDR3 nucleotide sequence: TGTGCCATCAGTGGGGACTACGAGCAGTACTTC.

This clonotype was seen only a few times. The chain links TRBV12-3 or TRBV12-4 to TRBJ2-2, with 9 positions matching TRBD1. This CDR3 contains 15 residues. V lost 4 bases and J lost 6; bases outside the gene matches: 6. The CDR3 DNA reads TGTGCCAGCAGTTCACCATACAGGGGGCCCGGGGAGCTGTTTTTT. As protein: CASSSPYRGPGELFF.